This TCR beta chain was sequenced in a study of CD8+ T cells in alopecia areata. The wider study: Dosing spanned 6 to 18 months on tofacitinib, then 6 months off drug.

Worth noting for this clone: Its target is unknown.

Documented treatment: oral pan-JAK inhibitor, 5-10 mg twice daily. Researchers took lesional scalp punch biopsies and peripheral blood from people who were alopecia areata patients. Points from the study as a whole: Given one nonresponder, whether baseline CD8+ expansion relates to response remains uncertain. Sequences from scalp samples also cover resident alphabeta T cells of normal skin.

It was cDNA, reverse transcribed from extracted RNA, that served as the sequencing template. The protocol was immunoSEQ multiplex PCR, while the TCRdb copy is restricted to in-frame clones and leaves out a portion. The repertoire holds under 150,000 clones, roughly 56% seen once, with about 3.7% in the top ten. Germline V lookup: CDR1 SGHRS, CDR2 YFSETQ. The CDR3 is made up of 16 amino acids. Unmatched junction bases numbered 9, after V lost 0 bases and J lost 4 bases. This sample comprised CD4+ T cells sorted from blood, obtained at week 24, from a patient treated with tofacitinib. The chain links TRBV5-1 to TRBJ1-2; TRBD1 agrees at 7 bases. The clonotype was recovered from a human donor with alopecia areata. The CDR3 protein is CASSLAAGQEIYGYTF. Here the CDR3 DNA reads TGCGCCAGCAGCTTGGCGGCCGGACAGGAGATCTATGGCTACACCTTC.